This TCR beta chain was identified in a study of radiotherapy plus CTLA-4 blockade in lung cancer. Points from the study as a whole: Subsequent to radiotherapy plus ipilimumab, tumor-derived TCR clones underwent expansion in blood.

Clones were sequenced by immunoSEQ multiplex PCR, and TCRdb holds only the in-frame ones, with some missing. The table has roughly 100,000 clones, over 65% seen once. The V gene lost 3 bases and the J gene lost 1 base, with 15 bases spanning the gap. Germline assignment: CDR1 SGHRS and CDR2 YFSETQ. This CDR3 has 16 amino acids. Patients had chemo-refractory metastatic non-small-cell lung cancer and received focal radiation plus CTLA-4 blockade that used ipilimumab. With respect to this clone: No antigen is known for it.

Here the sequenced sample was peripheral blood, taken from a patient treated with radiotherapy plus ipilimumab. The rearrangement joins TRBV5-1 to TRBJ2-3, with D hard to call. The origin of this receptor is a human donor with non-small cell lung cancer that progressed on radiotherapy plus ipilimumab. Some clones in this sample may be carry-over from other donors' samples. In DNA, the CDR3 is TGCGCCAGCAGCTCAGACATGAGAAAGGGCACAGATACGCAGTATTTT. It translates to CASSSDMRKGTDTQYF.